This TCR beta chain was captured in a study of shared clonotypes between healthy human individuals. Findings of the study overall: All-four-donor shared clonotypes had higher generation probabilities than non-shared clonotypes did. Even with large depth, rarefaction showed that sorted-subset sequencing was incomplete.

This clone was seen a few times. As yet, its antigen is unknown. Using about 0.2 ug DNA, approximately 30,000 T cell genomes, the sorted-subset replicate PCRs were run. Some clones are missing from TCRdb's copy, which holds only in-frame ones; the method was immunoSEQ multiplex PCR. The data hold 800,000 to 1,200,000 clones, with 78% observed a single time. There were no recent acute infections or vaccinations among the donors, who were healthy HIV-negative adults. Germline V lookup: CDR1 SGDLS, CDR2 YYNGEE. CDR3 size: 15 residues. Between the trimmed V and J ends, which lost 0 bases and 0 bases, there was a span of 9 bases.

The sequenced sample consisted of memory CD4+ T cells from PBMCs. As to subset: CD45RA-negative fraction. This sequence originates from a man aged 18-30 years in good health. Some clones in this sample may be carry-over from other donors' samples. This chain joins TRBV9 and TRBJ1-1; D not certain. CDR3 in amino acids: CASSVASHLNTEAFF. The CDR3 bases are TGTGCCAGCAGCGTAGCCTCCCACTTGAACACTGAAGCTTTCTTT.